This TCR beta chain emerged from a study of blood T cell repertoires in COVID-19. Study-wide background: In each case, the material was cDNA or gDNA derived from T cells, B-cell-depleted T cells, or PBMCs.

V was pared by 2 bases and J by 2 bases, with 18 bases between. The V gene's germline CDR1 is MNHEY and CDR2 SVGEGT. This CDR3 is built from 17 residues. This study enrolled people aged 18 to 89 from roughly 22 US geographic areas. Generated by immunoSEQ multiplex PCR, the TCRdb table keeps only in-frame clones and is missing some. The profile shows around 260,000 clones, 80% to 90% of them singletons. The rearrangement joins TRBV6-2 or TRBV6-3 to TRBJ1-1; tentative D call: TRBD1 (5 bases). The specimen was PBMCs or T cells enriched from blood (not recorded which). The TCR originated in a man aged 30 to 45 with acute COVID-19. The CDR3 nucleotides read TGTGCCAGCAGTTACATTCCTTCCCAGACAGCAAACACTGAAGCTTTCTTT. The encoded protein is CASSYIPSQTANTEAFF.